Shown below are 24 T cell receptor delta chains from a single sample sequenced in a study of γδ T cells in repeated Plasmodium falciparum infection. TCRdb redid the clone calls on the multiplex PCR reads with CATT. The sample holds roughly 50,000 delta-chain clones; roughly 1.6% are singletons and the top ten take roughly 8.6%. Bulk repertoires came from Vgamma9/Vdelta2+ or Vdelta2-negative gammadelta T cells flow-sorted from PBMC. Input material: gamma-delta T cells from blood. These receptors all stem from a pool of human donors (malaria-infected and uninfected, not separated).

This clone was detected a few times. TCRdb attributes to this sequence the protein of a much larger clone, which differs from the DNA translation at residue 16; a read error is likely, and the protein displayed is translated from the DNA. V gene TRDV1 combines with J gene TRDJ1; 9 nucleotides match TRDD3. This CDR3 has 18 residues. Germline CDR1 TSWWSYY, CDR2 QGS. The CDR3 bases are TGTGCTCTTGGGGAAGTGGCGCCCCTCACTCTACTGGGGGAGAAACACATCTTT. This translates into CALGEVAPLTLLGEKHIF.

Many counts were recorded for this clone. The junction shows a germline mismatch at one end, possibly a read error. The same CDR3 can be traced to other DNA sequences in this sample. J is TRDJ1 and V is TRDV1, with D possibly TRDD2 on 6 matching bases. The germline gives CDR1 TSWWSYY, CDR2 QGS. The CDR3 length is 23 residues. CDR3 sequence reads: CALGELRAFPYDTGAGDTDKLIF. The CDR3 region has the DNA TGTGCTCTTGGGGAACTAAGGGCCTTCCCATACGATACCGGGGCAGGGGACACCGATAAACTCATATTT.

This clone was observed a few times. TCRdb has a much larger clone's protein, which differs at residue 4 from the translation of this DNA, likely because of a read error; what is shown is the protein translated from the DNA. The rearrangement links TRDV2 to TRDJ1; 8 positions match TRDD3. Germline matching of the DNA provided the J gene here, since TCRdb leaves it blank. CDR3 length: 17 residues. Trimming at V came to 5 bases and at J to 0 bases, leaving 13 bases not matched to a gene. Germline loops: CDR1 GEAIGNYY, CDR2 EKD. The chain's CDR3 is CACAVRYLGDHTDKLIF. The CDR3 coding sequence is TGTGCCTGTGCCGTCCGCTACCTGGGGGACCACACCGATAAACTCATCTTT.

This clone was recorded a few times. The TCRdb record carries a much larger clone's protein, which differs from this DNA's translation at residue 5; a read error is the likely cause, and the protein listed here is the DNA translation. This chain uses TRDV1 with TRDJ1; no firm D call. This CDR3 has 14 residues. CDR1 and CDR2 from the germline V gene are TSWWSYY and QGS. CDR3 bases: TGTGCTCTTGGGAAACTAGTCCCCGACGATAAACTCATCTTT. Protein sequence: CALGKLVPDDKLIF.

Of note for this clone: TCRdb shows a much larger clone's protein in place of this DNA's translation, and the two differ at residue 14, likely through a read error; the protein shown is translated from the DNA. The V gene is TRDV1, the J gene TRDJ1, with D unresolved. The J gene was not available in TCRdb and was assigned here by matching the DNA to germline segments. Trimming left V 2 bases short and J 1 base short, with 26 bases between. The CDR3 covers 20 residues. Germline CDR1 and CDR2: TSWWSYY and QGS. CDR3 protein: CALGERQTPGVLLPTDKLIF. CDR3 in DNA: TGTGCTCTTGGGGAAAGACAAACCCCAGGAGTACTTCTCCCCACCGATAAACTCATCTTT.

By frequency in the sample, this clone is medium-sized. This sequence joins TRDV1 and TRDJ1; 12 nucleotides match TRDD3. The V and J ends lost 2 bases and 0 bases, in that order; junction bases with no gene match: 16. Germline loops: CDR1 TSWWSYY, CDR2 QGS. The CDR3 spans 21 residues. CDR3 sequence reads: CALGESTSWGIRSGDTDKLIF. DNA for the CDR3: TGTGCTCTTGGGGAATCAACATCCTGGGGGATACGTTCAGGGGACACCGATAAACTCATCTTT.

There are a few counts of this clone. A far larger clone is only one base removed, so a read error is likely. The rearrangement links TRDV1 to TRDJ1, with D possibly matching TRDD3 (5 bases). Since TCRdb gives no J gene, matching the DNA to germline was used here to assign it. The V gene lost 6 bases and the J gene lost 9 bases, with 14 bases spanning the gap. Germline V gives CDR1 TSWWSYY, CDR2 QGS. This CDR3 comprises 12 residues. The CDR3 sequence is CALGRGLGELIF. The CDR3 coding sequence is TGTGCTCTTGGTCGGGGGCTAGGGGAACTCATCTTT.

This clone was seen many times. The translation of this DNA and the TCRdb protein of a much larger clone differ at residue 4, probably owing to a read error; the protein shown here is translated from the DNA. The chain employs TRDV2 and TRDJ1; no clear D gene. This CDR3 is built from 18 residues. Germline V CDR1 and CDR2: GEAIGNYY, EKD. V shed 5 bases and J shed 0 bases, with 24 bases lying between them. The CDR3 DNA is TGTGCCTGTGGCACGAAGTACTACCAGCCGATGTACACCGATAAACTCATCTTT. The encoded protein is CACGTKYYQPMYTDKLIF.

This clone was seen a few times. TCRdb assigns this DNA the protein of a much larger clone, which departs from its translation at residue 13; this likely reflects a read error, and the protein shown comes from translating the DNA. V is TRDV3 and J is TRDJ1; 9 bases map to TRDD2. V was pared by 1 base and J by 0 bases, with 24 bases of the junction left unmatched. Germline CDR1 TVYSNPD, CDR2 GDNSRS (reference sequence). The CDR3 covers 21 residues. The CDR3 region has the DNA TGTGCCTTTATAGGAGAGGCCTTCCTACTGAACGGGGAGCCTTACACCGATAAACTCATCTTT. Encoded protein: CAFIGEAFLLNGEPYTDKLIF.

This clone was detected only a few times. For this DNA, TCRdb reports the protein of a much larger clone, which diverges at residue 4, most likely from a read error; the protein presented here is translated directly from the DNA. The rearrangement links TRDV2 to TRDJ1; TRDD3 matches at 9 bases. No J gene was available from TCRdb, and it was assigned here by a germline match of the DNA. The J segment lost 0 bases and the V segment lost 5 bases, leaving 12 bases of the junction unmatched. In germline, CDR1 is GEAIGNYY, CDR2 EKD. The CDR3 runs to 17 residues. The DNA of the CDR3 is TGTGCCTGTGGCACGCCGTACTGGGGGAAGTACACCGATAAACTCATCTTT. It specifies CACGTPYWGKYTDKLIF.

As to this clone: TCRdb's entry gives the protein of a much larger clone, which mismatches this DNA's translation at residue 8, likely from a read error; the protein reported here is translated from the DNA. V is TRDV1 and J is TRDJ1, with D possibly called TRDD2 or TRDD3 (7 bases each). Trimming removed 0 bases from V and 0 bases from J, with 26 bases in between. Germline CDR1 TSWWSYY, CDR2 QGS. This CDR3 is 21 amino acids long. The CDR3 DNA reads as TGTGCTCTTGGGGAACTAGGGCTTCCTTCCTTCCTGGGGGGTTACACCGATAAACTCATCTTT. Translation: CALGELGLPSFLGGYTDKLIF.

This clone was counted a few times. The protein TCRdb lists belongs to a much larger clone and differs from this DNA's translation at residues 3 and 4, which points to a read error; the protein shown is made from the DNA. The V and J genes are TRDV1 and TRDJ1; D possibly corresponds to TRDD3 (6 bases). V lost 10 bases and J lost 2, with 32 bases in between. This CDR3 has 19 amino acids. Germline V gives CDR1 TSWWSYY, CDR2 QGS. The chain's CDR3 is CAPVFRKGPWDIKTDKLIF. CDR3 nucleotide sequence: TGTGCTCCTGTGTTCCGTAAGGGTCCCTGGGATATTAAGACCGATAAACTCATCTTT.

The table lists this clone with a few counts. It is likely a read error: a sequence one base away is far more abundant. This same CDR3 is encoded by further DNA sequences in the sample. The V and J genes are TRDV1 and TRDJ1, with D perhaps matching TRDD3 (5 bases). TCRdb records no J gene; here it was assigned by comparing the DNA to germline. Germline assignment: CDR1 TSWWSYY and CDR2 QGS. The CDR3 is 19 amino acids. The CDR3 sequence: CALGHTSSWVVLYTDKLIF. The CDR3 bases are TGTGCCCTTGGGCATACTTCAAGCTGGGTGGTTCTGTACACCGATAAACTCATCTTT.

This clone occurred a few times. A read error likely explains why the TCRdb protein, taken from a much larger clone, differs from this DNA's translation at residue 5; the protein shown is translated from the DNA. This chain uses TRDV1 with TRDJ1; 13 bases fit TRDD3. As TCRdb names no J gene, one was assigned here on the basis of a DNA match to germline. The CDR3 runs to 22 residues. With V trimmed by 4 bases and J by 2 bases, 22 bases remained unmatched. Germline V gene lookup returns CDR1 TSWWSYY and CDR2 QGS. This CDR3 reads CALGGCGLPTQLGDTDTDKLIF. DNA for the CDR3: TGTGCTCTTGGGGGCTGCGGCCTTCCTACCCAACTGGGGGATACGGATACCGATAAACTCATCTTT.

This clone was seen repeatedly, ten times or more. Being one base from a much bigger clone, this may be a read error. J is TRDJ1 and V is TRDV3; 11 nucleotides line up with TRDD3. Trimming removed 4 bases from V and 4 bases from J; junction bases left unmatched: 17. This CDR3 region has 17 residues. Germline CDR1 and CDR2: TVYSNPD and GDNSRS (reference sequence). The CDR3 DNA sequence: TGTGCCTCTCATGCCGCCTCTGGGGGATACTGTAACGATAAACTCATCTTT. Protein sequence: CASHAASGGYCNDKLIF. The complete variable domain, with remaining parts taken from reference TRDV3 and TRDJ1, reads CDKVTQSSPDQTVASGSEVVLLCTYDTVYSNPDLFWYRIRPDYSFQFVFYGDNSRSEGADFTQGRFSVKHILTQKAFHLVISPVRTEDSATYYCASHAASGGYCNDKLIFGKGTRVTVEP.

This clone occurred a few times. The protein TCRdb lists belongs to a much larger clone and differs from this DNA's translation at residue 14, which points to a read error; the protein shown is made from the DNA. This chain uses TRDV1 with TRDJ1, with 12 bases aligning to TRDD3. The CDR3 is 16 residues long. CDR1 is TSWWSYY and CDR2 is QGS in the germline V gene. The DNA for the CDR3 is TGTGCTCTTGGGAATAACTGGGGGATACACGTCGATAAACGCATCTTT. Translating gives CALGNNWGIHVDKRIF.

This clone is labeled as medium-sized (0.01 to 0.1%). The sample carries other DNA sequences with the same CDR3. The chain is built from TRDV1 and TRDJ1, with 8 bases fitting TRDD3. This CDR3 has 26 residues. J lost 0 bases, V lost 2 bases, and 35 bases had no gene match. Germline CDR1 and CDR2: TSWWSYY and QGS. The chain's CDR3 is CALGEAKGLVGTQTILGAANTDKLIF. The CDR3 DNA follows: TGTGCTCTTGGGGAAGCTAAAGGTCTCGTGGGTACACAGACGATACTGGGGGCTGCTAACACCGATAAACTCATCTTT.

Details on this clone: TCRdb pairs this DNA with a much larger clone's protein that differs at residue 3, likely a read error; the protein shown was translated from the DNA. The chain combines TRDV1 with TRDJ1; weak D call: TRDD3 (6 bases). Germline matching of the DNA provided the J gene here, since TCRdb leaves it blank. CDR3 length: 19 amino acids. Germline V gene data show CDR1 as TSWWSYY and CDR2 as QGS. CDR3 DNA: TGTGCTCCTGGGGAACACCCCTACTTGGGGATGGTTTACACCGATAAACTCATCTTT. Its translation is CAPGEHPYLGMVYTDKLIF.

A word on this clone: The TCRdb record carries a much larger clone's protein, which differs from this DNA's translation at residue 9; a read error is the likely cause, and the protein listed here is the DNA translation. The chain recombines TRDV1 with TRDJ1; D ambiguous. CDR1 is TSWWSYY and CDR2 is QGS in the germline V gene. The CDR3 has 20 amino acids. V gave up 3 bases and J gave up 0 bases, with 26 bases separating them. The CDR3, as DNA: TGTGCTCTTGGGGAGGTCGGGAGACAGACCCCGGGAAGGTACACCGATAAACTCATCTTT. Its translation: CALGEVGRQTPGRYTDKLIF.

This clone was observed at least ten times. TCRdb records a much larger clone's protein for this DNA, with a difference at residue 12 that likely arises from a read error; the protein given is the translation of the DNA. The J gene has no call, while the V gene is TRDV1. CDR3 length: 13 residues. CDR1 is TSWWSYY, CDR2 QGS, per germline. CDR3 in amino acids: CALGGFPADKLTF. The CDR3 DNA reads TGTGCTCTTGGGGGGTTTCCAGCCGATAAACTCACCTTT.

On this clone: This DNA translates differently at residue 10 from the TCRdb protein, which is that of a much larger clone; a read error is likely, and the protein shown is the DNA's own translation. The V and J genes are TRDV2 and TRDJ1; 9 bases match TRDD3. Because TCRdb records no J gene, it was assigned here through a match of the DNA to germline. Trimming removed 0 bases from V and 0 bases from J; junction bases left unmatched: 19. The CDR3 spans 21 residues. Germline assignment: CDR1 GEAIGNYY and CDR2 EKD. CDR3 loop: CACDTGWGICAGGSYTDKLIF. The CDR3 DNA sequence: TGTGCCTGTGACACCGGTTGGGGGATATGCGCGGGGGGATCGTACACCGATAAACTCATCTTT.

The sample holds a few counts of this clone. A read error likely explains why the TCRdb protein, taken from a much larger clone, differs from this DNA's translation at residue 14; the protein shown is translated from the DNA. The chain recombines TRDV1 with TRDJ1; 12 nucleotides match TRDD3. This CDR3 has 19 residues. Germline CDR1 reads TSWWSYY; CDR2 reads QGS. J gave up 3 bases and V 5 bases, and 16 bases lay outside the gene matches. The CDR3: CALGNVLGDTEGYADKLIF. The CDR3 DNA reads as TGTGCTCTTGGGAACGTACTGGGGGATACAGAGGGGTACGCCGATAAACTCATCTTT.

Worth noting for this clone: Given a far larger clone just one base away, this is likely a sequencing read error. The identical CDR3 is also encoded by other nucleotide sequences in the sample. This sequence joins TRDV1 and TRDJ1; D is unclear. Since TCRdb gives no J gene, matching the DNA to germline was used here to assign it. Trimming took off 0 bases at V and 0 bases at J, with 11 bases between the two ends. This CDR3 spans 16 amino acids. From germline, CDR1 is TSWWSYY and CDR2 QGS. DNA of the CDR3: TGTGCTCTTGGGGAACTGCCACCACCGTACACCGATAAACTCATCTTT. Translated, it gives CALGELPPPYTDKLIF.

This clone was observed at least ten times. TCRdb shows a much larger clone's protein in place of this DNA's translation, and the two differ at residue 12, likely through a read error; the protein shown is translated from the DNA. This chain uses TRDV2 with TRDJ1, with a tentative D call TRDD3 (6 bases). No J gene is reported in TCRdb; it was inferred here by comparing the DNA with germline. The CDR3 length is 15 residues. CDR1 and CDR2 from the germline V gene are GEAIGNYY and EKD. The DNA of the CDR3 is TGTGCCTGTGACACCCTGGGGCTAAAAACCGATAGACTCATCTTT. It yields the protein CACDTLGLKTDRLIF.